A few counts support the clone carrying this T cell receptor (beta chain). Its antigen remains unknown. V shed 3 bases and J 4 bases; nucleotides not matched to a gene: 9. The CDR3 runs to 15 residues. CDR1 is GTSNPN, CDR2 SVGIG, per germline (reference sequence). These data originate in a study of CD8+ T cells in alopecia areata. Study observations and caveats: Normal scalp had lower clonality than lesional scalp, with alopecia totalis/universalis lesions showing this most strongly.

Treatment meaning: oral pan-JAK inhibitor, 5-10 mg twice daily. Once RNA had been extracted, it was reverse transcribed into cDNA to act as the sequencing template. The table came from immunoSEQ multiplex PCR; TCRdb's copy has only in-frame clones and leaves some out. Of under 350,000 clones listed, 55% to 70% are singletons. This TCR was recovered from a human donor with alopecia areata. The sample was CD4+ T cells sorted from blood, taken at week 24, from a patient treated with tofacitinib. The chain uses TRBV30 and TRBJ1-5, with 7 bases aligning to TRBD1. The CDR3 nucleotides are TGTGCCTGGAGGTCCCCGGGACAGCCGAATCAGCCCCAGCATTTT. Translation: CAWRSPGQPNQPQHF.